One sample yielded the 24 T cell receptor beta chains listed below, sequenced in a study of blood T cells in healthy people across ages. The authors ran a second PCR of roughly 6 to 12 cycles using a sample-barcoded 5' primer and a J-beta primer mix. MiXCR, run by TCRdb on the 5' RACE reads, gives a single entry per CDR3 protein. The table has fewer than 950,000 distinct CDR3 sequences, about 37% seen once; the top ten hold over 10%. The specimen was blood. These receptor sequences come from a man aged 18 to 30 in good health.

The chain is built from TRBV20-1 and TRBJ2-3; D not certain. Trimming stripped 5 bases from V and 0 bases from J, with 21 bases between. Germline V gives CDR1 DFQATT, CDR2 SNEGSKA (reference sequence). The CDR3 contains 17 residues. CDR3 nucleotides: TGCAGTGCTCCCGGACCCAGGAACGATCCCAGCACAGATACGCAGTATTTT. Its translation: CSAPGPRNDPSTDTQYF.

V usage is TRBV6-1 and J usage is TRBJ1-1; TRBD1 matches at 8 bases. After removal of 8 bases from V and 1 base from J, the junction contained 6 bases not matched to a gene. CDR3 length: 14 residues. Germline CDR1 is MNHNS and CDR2 is SASEGT. In nucleotides, the CDR3 is TGTGCCAGCGGGGTGGACAGGGAGAACACTGAAGCTTTCTTT. It specifies CASGVDRENTEAFF.

This clonotype was observed a handful of times. The chain joins TRBV12-3 or TRBV12-4 to TRBJ1-2, with D unclear. Trimming shortened V by 1 base and J by 8 bases, and 11 bases separated the two germline ends. This CDR3 is 13 amino acids long. As DNA, the CDR3 is TGTGCCAGCAGTTTAGGGCCAGAGTTCGGCTACACCTTC. Translation: CASSLGPEFGYTF.

Note on this clonotype: Being one base from a much bigger clone, this may be a read error. The V call is TRBV29-1, the J call TRBJ2-1, with a weak D call TRBD1 (5 bases). The CDR3 has 11 residues. The V and J ends lost 7 bases and 10 bases respectively, with 14 bases between them. CDR1 and CDR2 (germline): SQVTM, ANQGSEA. The CDR3 loop reads CSATGYYEQFF. CDR3 in DNA: TGCAGCGCTACAGGTTACTACGAGCAGTTCTTC.

This clonotype was seen repeatedly, ten times or more. This chain uses TRBV27 with TRBJ2-3; D possibly corresponds to TRBD1 (5 bases). V was shortened by 4 bases and J by 0 bases, with 11 bases between the two germline ends. Germline V gene data show CDR1 as MNHEY and CDR2 as SMNVEV (reference sequence). The CDR3 length is 15 residues. The CDR3 DNA is TGTGCCAGCAGTTCCCCCGGACAAAGCACAGATACGCAGTATTTT. Its protein is CASSSPGQSTDTQYF.

This rearrangement joins TRBV19 to TRBJ1-2; tentatively, D is TRBD1 (5 bases). Trimming stripped 3 bases from V and 2 bases from J, with 10 bases between. This CDR3 has 14 amino acids. In germline, CDR1 is LNHDA, CDR2 SQIVND (reference sequence). CDR3 loop: CASSIRRGNYGYTF. The DNA for the CDR3 is TGTGCCAGTAGTATCCGGCGGGGGAACTATGGCTACACCTTC.

V gene TRBV27 combines with J gene TRBJ2-1; 8 nucleotides match TRBD1. The CDR3 is made up of 14 amino acids. The V gene end was trimmed by 4 bases and the J gene end by 5 bases; junction bases not matched to a gene: 4. CDR1 is MNHEY and CDR2 is SMNVEV in the germline V gene (reference sequence). This CDR3 is CASSSGQAHNEQFF. The CDR3 DNA sequence: TGTGCCAGCAGTTCGGGACAGGCTCACAATGAGCAGTTCTTC.

This clonotype has ten or more counts. The chain couples TRBV20-1 to TRBJ2-7; tentatively, D is TRBD2 (5 bases). The CDR3 extends over 14 amino acids. Germline V gene sequence: CDR1 DFQATT, CDR2 SNEGSKA (reference sequence). V lost 5 bases to trimming and J lost 3 bases, with 17 bases between them. The CDR3 here is CSASYTLRGYEQYF. CDR3 DNA: TGCAGTGCTTCCTACACCCTACGGGGCTACGAGCAGTACTTC.

The count of this clonotype is one. This rearrangement joins TRBV20-1 to TRBJ1-2; TRBD1 agrees at 8 bases. V shed 5 bases, J shed 6 bases, and the junction held 8 bases outside the gene matches. The germline V gene encodes CDR1 DFQATT and CDR2 SNEGSKA (reference sequence). The CDR3 contains 13 residues. The CDR3 nucleotides read TGCAGTGCTCCACAGGGGGAAGCCAATGGCTACACCTTC. Translated, it gives CSAPQGEANGYTF.

The chain combines TRBV6-2 or TRBV6-3 with TRBJ2-1, with 9 positions matching TRBD2. The V gene's germline CDR1 is MNHEY and CDR2 SVGEGT. The CDR3 has 15 residues. V trimming: 5 bases; J trimming: 4 bases; junction bases outside the gene matches: 6. CDR3 DNA: TGTGCCAGCAGTCAGCGGGGGGTAAAATACAATGAGCAGTTCTTC. Protein: CASSQRGVKYNEQFF.

The V call is TRBV7-2, the J call TRBJ2-3; the match to TRBD1 covers 7 bases. From germline, CDR1 is SGHTA and CDR2 FQGNSA. CDR3 size: 14 residues. V lost 6 bases and J lost 0; bases outside the gene matches: 3. In nucleotides, the CDR3 is TGTGCCAGCAGACAACAGGGGAGCACAGATACGCAGTATTTT. Translated: CASRQQGSTDTQYF.

This clonotype occurred many times. This chain connects TRBV6-6 to TRBJ2-7; no clear D. CDR3 length: 12 residues. The germline CDR1 and CDR2 sequences are MNHNY and SVGAGI (reference sequence). V was trimmed by 7 bases and J by 4 bases, leaving 11 bases between them. The CDR3 here is CASTEDGYEQYF. The CDR3 coding sequence is TGTGCCAGCACCGAAGACGGTTACGAGCAGTACTTC.

The chain has TRBV20-1 and TRBJ1-4; D call uncertain. The germline V and J ends were trimmed by 1 base and 7 bases, with 13 bases remaining between them. The CDR3 has 14 amino acids. In germline, CDR1 is DFQATT, CDR2 SNEGSKA (reference sequence). This CDR3 is CSARADSRGEKLFF. Written as DNA, the CDR3 is TGCAGTGCTAGAGCCGATTCGCGCGGTGAAAAACTGTTTTTT.

CDR3: CSAPGTSSSTDTQYF. Written as DNA, the CDR3 is TGCAGTGCTCCCGGGACTAGCTCTAGCACAGATACGCAGTATTTT. This chain joins TRBV20-1 and TRBJ2-3, with TRBD2 identical over 9 bases. CDR3 length: 15 residues. V lost 5 bases, J lost 0 bases, and 6 bases stayed unmatched. Germline V gene lookup returns CDR1 DFQATT and CDR2 SNEGSKA (reference sequence).

This chain links TRBV7-3 with TRBJ1-1, with 7 bases fitting TRBD1. This CDR3 comprises 21 residues. The J segment lost 3 bases and the V segment lost 2 bases, leaving 24 bases of the junction unmatched. Germline CDR1 is SGHTA and CDR2 is FQGTGA. The CDR3 DNA follows: TGTGCCAGCAGCTTATACCCTCAAACCGAGCATAGGGGGCATCAGGACACTGAAGCTTTCTTT. Protein: CASSLYPQTEHRGHQDTEAFF.

V usage is TRBV27 and J usage is TRBJ2-5, with D perhaps TRBD1 (5 bases). Per the germline V gene, CDR1 is MNHEY and CDR2 is SMNVEV (reference sequence). The CDR3 is 13 residues long. V shed 3 bases and J shed 11 bases, with 16 bases lying between them. CDR3 loop: CASSFLGESEQYF. For the CDR3, the DNA is TGTGCCAGCAGTTTTCTAGGGGAAAGTGAGCAGTACTTC.

This clonotype was seen repeatedly, ten times or more. The chain employs TRBV10-3 and TRBJ2-7; the D is unclear. V was shortened by 3 bases and J by 2 bases, with 8 bases between the two germline ends. This CDR3 region has 13 residues. The germline CDR1 and CDR2 sequences are ENHRY and SYGVKD. CDR3 amino acids: CAISDGPTYEQYF. The CDR3 DNA is TGTGCCATCAGTGACGGCCCAACCTACGAGCAGTACTTC.

Turning to this clonotype: This may stem from a read error, because a much larger clone lies one nucleotide away. The genes are TRBV29-1 and TRBJ2-7; weak D call: TRBD2 (6 bases). V lost 8 bases, J lost 6 bases, and 20 bases lay in between. CDR3 length: 13 amino acids. The germline CDR1 and CDR2 sequences are SQVTM and ANQGSEA. Here the CDR3 DNA reads TGCAGCATCTACCGGGACTGGGACCGCGAGCAGTACTTC. It is translated as CSIYRDWDREQYF.

Concerning this clonotype itself: This may come from a read error, since a much larger clone is one base off. As DNA, the CDR3 is TGTGCCAGCAACATCGGGACTCATTACAATGAGCAGTTCTTC. This encodes CASNIGTHYNEQFF. V gene TRBV7-2 combines with J gene TRBJ2-1; possibly TRBD2 for D (6 bases). V lost 7 bases and J lost 4, with 14 bases in between. This CDR3 has 14 residues. The germline V gene has CDR1 SGHTA and CDR2 FQGNSA.

This clonotype was recorded many times. The chain joins TRBV6-5 to TRBJ2-7; possible D gene TRBD1, 7 bases. The V and J ends lost 7 bases and 2 bases respectively, with 12 bases between them. The CDR3 runs to 13 residues. Germline-derived CDR1 and CDR2 are MNHEY and SVGAGI. The CDR3 loop is CASKEGATYEQYF. The CDR3 coding sequence is TGTGCCAGCAAGGAGGGGGCTACCTACGAGCAGTACTTC.

In this sample, this clonotype turned up once. This chain uses TRBV6-5 with TRBJ1-4; D perhaps matches TRBD1 (5 bases). Germline CDR1 is MNHEY and CDR2 is SVGAGI. The ends were cut back, 5 bases at V and 6 bases at J, with 13 bases in the middle. This CDR3 has 14 amino acids. The CDR3 nucleotides are TGTGCCAGCAGTACCAGGGTGGGGGATGAAAAACTGTTTTTT. It translates to CASSTRVGDEKLFF.

This clonotype has at least ten counts. The chain is built from TRBV29-1 and TRBJ1-2; 9 positions match TRBD1. The V segment lost 5 bases and the J segment 7 bases; nucleotides outside the gene matches: 11. The CDR3 has 14 residues. The germline gives CDR1 SQVTM, CDR2 ANQGSEA. In DNA form, the CDR3 reads TGCAGCGTTACGGGACAGGGATTGACACGTGGCTACACCTTC. This translates into CSVTGQGLTRGYTF.

This rearrangement joins TRBV12-3 or TRBV12-4 to TRBJ2-5; no firm D call. This CDR3 spans 13 amino acids. Trimming cost V 3 bases and J 5 bases, with 10 bases left between them. CDR3 DNA: TGTGCCAGCAGTTTCGGCAAATTGGAGACCCAGTACTTC. Its translation: CASSFGKLETQYF.

The chain couples TRBV20-1 to TRBJ1-5, with D perhaps matching TRBD1 (6 bases). Trimming left V 1 base short and J 0 bases short, with 7 bases between. Germline loops: CDR1 DFQATT, CDR2 SNEGSKA (reference sequence). The CDR3 is 14 amino acids. This CDR3 is CSARVGASNQPQHF. DNA of the CDR3: TGCAGTGCTAGAGTGGGGGCTAGCAATCAGCCCCAGCATTTT.